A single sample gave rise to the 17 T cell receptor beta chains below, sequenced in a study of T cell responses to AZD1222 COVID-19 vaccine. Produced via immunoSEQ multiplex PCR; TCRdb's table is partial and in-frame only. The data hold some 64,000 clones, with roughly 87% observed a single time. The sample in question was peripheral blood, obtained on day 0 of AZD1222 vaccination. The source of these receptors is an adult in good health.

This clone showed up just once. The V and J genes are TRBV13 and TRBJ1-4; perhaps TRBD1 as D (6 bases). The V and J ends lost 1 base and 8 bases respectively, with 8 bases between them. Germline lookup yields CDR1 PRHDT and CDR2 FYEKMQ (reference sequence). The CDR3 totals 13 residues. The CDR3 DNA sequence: TGTGCCAGCAGCTTAGTACAGGGCGAAAAACTGTTTTTT. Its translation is CASSLVQGEKLFF. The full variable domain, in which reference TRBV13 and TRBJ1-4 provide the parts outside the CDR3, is AAGVIQSPRHLIKEKRETATLKCYPIPRHDTVYWYQQGPGQDPQFLISFYEKMQSDKGSIPDRFSAQQFSDYHSELNMSSLELGDSALYFCASSLVQGEKLFFGSGTQLSVL.

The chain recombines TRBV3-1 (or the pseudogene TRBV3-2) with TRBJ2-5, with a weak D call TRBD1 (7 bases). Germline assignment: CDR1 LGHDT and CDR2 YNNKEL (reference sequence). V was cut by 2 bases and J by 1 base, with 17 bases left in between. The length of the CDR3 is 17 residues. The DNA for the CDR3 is TGTGCCAGCAGCCAAAATAAGCAGGGGGGCTTCCAAGAGACCCAGTACTTC. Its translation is CASSQNKQGGFQETQYF.

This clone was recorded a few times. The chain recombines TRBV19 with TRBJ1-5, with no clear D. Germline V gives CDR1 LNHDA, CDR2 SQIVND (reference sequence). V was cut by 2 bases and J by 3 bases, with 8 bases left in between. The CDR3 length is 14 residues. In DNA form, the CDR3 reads TGTGCCAGTAGTATAAGTTCCTCCAATCAGCCCCAGCATTTT. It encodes CASSISSSNQPQHF.

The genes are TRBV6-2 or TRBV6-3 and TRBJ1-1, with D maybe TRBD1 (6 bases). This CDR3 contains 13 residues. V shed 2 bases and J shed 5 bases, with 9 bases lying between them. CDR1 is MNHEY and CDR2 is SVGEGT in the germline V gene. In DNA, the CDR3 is TGTGCCAGCAGTTACACAGGGTTGACTGAAGCTTTCTTT. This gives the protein CASSYTGLTEAFF.

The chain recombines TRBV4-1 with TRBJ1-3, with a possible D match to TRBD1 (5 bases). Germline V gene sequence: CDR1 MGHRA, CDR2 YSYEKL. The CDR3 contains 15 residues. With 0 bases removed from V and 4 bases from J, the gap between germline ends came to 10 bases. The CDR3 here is CASSQDPGAGNTIYF. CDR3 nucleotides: TGCGCCAGCAGCCAAGATCCCGGGGCAGGAAACACCATATATTTT.

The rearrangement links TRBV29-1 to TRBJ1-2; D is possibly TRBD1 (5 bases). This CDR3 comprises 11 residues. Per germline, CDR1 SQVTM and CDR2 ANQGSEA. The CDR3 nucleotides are TGCATCGCCCGGGGGGGGTATGGCTACACCTTC. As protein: CIARGGYGYTF. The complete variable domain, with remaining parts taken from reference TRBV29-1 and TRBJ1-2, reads SAVISQKPSRDICQRGTSLTIQCQVDSQVTMMFWYRQQPGQSLTLIATANQGSEATYESGFVIDKFPISRPNLTFSTLTVSNMSPEDSSIYLCIARGGYGYTFGSGTRLTVV.

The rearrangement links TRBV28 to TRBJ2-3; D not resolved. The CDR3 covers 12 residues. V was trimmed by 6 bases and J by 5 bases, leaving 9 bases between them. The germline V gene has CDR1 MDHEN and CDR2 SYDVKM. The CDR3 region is CASSPALDTQYF. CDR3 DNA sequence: TGTGCCAGCAGCCCAGCGTTAGATACGCAGTATTTT.

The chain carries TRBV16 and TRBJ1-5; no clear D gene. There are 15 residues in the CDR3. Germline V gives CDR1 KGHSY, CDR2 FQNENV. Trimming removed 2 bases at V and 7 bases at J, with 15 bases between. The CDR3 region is CASSQENRRVQPQHF. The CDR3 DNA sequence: TGTGCCAGCAGCCAAGAGAATAGAAGGGTCCAGCCCCAGCATTTT.

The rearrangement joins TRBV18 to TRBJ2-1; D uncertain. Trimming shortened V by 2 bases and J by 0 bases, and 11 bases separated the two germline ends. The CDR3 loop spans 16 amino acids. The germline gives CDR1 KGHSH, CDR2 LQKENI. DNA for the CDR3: TGTGCCAGCTCACCAGGCCGGCTGAGCTCCTACAATGAGCAGTTCTTC. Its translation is CASSPGRLSSYNEQFF. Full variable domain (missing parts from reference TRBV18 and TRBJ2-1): NAGVMQNPRHLVRRRGQEARLRCSPMKGHSHVYWYRQLPEEGLKFMVYLQKENIIDESGMPKERFSAEFPKEGPSILRIQQVVRGDSAAYFCASSPGRLSSYNEQFFGPGTRLTVL.

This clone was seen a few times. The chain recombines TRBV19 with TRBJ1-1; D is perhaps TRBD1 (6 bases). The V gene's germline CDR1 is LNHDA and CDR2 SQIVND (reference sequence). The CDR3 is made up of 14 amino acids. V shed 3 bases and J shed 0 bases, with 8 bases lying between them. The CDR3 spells CASSMTGLNTEAFF. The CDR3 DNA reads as TGTGCCAGTAGTATGACAGGCTTGAACACTGAAGCTTTCTTT.

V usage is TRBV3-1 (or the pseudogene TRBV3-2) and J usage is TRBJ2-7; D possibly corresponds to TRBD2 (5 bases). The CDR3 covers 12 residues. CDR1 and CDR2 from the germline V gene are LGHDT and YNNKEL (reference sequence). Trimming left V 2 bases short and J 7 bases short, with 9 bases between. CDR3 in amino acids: CASSQNQREQYF. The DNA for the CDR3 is TGTGCCAGCAGCCAAAACCAGCGGGAGCAGTACTTC.

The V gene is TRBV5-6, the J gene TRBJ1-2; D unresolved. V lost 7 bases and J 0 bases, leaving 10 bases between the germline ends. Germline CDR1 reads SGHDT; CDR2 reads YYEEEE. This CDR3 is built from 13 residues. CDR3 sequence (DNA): TGTGCCAGCGGACGGAGCGCTAACTATGGCTACACCTTC. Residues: CASGRSANYGYTF.

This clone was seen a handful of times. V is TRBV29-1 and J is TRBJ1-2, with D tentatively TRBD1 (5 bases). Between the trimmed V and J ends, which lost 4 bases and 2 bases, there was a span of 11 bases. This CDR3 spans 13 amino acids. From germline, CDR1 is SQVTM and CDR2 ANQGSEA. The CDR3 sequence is CSVVGDLNYGYTF. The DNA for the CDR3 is TGCAGCGTTGTCGGGGACCTCAACTATGGCTACACCTTC. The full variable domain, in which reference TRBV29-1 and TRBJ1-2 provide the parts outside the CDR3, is SAVISQKPSRDICQRGTSLTIQCQVDSQVTMMFWYRQQPGQSLTLIATANQGSEATYESGFVIDKFPISRPNLTFSTLTVSNMSPEDSSIYLCSVVGDLNYGYTFGSGTRLTVV.

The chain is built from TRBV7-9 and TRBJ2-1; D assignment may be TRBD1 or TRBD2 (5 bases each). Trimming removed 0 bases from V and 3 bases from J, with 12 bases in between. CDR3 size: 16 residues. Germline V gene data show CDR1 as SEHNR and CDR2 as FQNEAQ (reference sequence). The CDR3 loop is CASSLAQGTVYNEQFF. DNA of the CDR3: TGTGCCAGCAGCTTAGCGCAAGGGACCGTCTACAATGAGCAGTTCTTC.

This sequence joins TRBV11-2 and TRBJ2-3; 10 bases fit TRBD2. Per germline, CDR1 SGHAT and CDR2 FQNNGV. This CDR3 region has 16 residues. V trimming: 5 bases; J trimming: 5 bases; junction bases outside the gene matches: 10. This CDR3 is CASSPKGLAKGDTQYF. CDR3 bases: TGTGCCAGCAGCCCAAAGGGACTAGCGAAAGGAGATACGCAGTATTTT.

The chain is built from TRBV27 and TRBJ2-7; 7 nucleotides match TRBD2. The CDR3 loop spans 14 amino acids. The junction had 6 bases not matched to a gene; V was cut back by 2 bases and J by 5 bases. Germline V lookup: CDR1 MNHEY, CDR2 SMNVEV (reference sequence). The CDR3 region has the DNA TGTGCCAGCAGTTTACTCGGGGGAGGGGACGAGCAGTACTTC. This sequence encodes CASSLLGGGDEQYF.

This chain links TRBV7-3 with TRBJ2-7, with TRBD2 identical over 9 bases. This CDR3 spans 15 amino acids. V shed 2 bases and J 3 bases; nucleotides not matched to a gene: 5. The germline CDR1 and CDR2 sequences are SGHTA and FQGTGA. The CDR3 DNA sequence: TGTGCCAGCAGCTTAGCGGGGGGGAGTAACTACGAGCAGTACTTC. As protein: CASSLAGGSNYEQYF.